The 3 T cell receptor beta chains reported below all come from one sample, sequenced in a study of blood T cell repertoires in COVID-19 (dated by TCRdb to the early 2020s). The method behind the library was the immunoSEQ multiplex PCR assay. TCRdb limited this immuneACCESS table to in-frame rearrangements with V and J called. A share of clones is missing; checked studies link under half to unresolved V genes, and the rest is unexplained. The sample has some 180,000 clones on record, 82% of them singletons. The top ten constitute approximately 8% of the sample. Sequencing input: peripheral blood. All receptors derive from a woman aged 60 to 75 with COVID-19, enrolled during active disease.

The genes are TRBV19 and TRBJ1-2, with 9 bases matching TRBD1. Germline loops: CDR1 LNHDA, CDR2 SQIVND (reference sequence). Trimming at V came to 2 bases and at J to 4 bases, leaving 11 bases not matched to a gene. The length of the CDR3 is 17 residues. The DNA of the CDR3 is TGTGCCAGTAGTATACCGCGACCCTCGGGACAGGGCTATGGCTACACCTTC. Amino acids: CASSIPRPSGQGYGYTF.

The rearrangement links TRBV5-6 to TRBJ1-1, with no clear D. Trimming pared 5 bases from V and 1 base from J, leaving 6 bases between. Looked up from germline, CDR1 is SGHDT and CDR2 is YYEEEE. The CDR3 sequence is 12 residues long. As DNA, the CDR3 is TGTGCCAGCAGGCAGTGGAACACTGAAGCTTTCTTT. This sequence encodes CASRQWNTEAFF.

This rearrangement joins TRBV14 to TRBJ2-1; 9 positions match TRBD2. Trimming cost V 3 bases and J 7 bases; bases outside gene matches: 10. Germline CDR1 SGHDN, CDR2 FVKESK. The CDR3 consists of 16 residues. The CDR3 reads CASSQLAGGGLNEQFF. CDR3 DNA sequence: TGTGCCAGCAGCCAGTTGGCGGGAGGGGGACTTAATGAGCAGTTCTTC.